This T cell receptor (beta chain) was sequenced during a study of metastatic and nonmetastatic thyroid tumors. At the level of the study: Blood and tumor or nodule tissue repertoires from malignant and benign thyroid patients were compared.

Before thyroid surgery, none of the patients had received any treatment. Original data processing: Across clinicopathological groups, CDR3 differences served as the basis for building a distant-metastasis classifier for papillary thyroid cancer. TCRdb recomputed clones from the PCR reads via MiXCR. The V and J calls and clone size come from TCRdb's table, not from the authors' own analysis. In the table there are approximately 42,000 clones, roughly 24% of which are singletons. Points on this clone: Antigen unknown.

Findings of the study overall: Benign nodules were reported to have significantly lower TCR beta diversity than malignant thyroid tumors, in blood and tumor.

The sample consisted of tumor tissue. The sequence was collected from a female donor with papillary thyroid cancer or a benign thyroid nodule (not recorded which). Some clones in this sample may be carry-over from other donors' samples.

In DNA, the CDR3 is TGTGCCAGCAGCTTACAACTAGCGGGAGGTTGGGAGCAGTTCTTC. Its protein is CASSLQLAGGWEQFF. J is TRBJ2-1 and V is TRBV7-2, with 12 bases matching TRBD2. Looked up from germline, CDR1 is SGHTA and CDR2 is FQGNSA. The junction had 6 bases not matched to a gene; V was cut back by 2 bases and J by 10 bases. The length of the CDR3 is 15 residues.